This TCR beta chain was sequenced for a study of OX40 agonist ivuxolimab in advanced cancers. Across the study: Ivuxolimab, which is an agonistic anti-OX40 (CD134) antibody, was administered to the patients.

Produced via immunoSEQ multiplex PCR; TCRdb's table is partial and in-frame only. Here the sample spans approximately 39,000 clones, approximately 90% being singletons. Study outcomes and limitations: Expanded peripheral T cell antigen specificity was not determined.

V gave up 6 bases and J gave up 5 bases; unmatched junction bases: 13. Germline-derived CDR1 and CDR2 are MDHEN and SYDVKM. This CDR3 contains 17 residues. Autoimmune disease history or systemic immunosuppression led to patients being barred. Notes on this clone: Its antigen is still unknown.

The TCR sequence derives from an adult with an advanced solid tumor such as melanoma, head and neck, liver or kidney cancer. Specimen: CD4+ or CD8+ T cells sorted from blood, collected in a trial of the OX40 agonist ivuxolimab. This chain connects TRBV28 to TRBJ2-6, with TRBD1 matching over 7 bases. The CDR3 region has the DNA TGTGCCAGCAGCTCAACAGGGGTCACATTTAGGGCCAACGTCCTGACTTTC. This codes for CASSSTGVTFRANVLTF. Looking up the rest from reference TRBV28 and TRBJ2-6 gives the full variable domain: DVKVTQSSRYLVKRTGEKVFLECVQDMDHENMFWYRQDPGLGLRLIYFSYDVKMKEKGDIPEGYSVSREKKERFSLILESASTNQTSMYLCASSSTGVTFRANVLTFGAGSRLTVL.